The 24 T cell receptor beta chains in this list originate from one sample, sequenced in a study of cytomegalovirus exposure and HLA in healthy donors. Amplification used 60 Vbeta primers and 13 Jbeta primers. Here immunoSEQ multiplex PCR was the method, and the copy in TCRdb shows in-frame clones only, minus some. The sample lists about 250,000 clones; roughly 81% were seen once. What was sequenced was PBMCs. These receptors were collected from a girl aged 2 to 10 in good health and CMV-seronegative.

In DNA, the CDR3 is TGTGCCAGTAGGCGACAGGGGGCTAACTATGGCTACACCTTC. Protein product: CASRRQGANYGYTF. The chain employs TRBV19 and TRBJ1-2, with TRBD1 matching over 9 bases. Looked up from germline, CDR1 is LNHDA and CDR2 is SQIVND (reference sequence). CDR3 size: 14 residues. V shed 6 bases, J shed 0 bases, and the junction held 2 bases outside the gene matches. The full variable domain, rest sourced from reference TRBV19 and TRBJ1-2, is DGGITQSPKYLFRKEGQNVTLSCEQNLNHDAMYWYRQDPGQGLRLIYYSQIVNDFQKGDIAEGYSVSREKKESFPLTVTSAQKNPTAFYLCASRRQGANYGYTFGSGTRLTVV.

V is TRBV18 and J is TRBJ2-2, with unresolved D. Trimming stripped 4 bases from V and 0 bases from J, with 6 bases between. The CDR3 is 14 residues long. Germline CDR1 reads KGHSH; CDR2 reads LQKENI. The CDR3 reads CASSRASNTGELFF. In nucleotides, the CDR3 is TGTGCCAGCTCACGGGCGTCGAACACCGGGGAGCTGTTTTTT.

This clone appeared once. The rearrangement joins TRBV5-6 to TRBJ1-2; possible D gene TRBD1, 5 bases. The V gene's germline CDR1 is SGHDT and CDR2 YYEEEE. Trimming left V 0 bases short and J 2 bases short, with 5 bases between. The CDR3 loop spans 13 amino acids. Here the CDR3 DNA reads TGTGCCAGCAGCTTGGGGACAAACTATGGCTACACCTTC. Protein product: CASSLGTNYGYTF. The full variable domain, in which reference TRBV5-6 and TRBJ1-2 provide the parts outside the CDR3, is DAGVTQSPTHLIKTRGQQVTLRCSPKSGHDTVSWYQQALGQGPQFIFQYYEEEERQRGNFPDRFSGHQFPNYSSELNVNALLLGDSALYLCASSLGTNYGYTFGSGTRLTVV.

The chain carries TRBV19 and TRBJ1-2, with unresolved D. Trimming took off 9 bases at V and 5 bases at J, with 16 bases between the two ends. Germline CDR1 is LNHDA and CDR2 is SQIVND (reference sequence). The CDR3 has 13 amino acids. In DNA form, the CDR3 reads TGTGCCAGCGGGAACCCGGGTCAGTATGGCTACACCTTC. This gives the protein CASGNPGQYGYTF. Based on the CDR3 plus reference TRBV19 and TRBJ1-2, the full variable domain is DGGITQSPKYLFRKEGQNVTLSCEQNLNHDAMYWYRQDPGQGLRLIYYSQIVNDFQKGDIAEGYSVSREKKESFPLTVTSAQKNPTAFYLCASGNPGQYGYTFGSGTRLTVV.

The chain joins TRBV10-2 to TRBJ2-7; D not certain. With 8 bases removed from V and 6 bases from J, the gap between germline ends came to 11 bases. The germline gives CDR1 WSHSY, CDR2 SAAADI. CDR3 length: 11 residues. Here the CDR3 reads CASSVVSEQYF. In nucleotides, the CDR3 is TGCGCCAGCTCAGTGGTCTCCGAGCAGTACTTC.

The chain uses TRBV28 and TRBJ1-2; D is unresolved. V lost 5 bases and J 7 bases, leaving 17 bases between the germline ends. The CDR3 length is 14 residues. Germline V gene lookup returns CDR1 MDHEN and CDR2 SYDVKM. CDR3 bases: TGTGCCAGCAGTCCTACCACTCCCGCGGGTGGCTACACCTTC. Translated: CASSPTTPAGGYTF.

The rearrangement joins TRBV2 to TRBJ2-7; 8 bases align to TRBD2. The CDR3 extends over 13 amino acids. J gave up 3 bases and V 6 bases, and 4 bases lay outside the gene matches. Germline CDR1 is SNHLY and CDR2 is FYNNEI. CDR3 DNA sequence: TGTGCCAGCAGGCCGGGACTAGGCTACGAGCAGTACTTC. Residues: CASRPGLGYEQYF. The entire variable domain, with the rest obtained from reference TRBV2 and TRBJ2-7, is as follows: EPEVTQTPSHQVTQMGQEVILRCVPISNHLYFYWYRQILGQKVEFLVSFYNNEISEKSEIFDDQFSVERPDGSNFTLKIRSTKLEDSAMYFCASRPGLGYEQYFGPGTRLTVT.

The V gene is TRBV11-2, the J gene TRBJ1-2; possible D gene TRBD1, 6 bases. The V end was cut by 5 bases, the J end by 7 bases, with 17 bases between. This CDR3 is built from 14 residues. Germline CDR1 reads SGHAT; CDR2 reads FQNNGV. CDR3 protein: CASSPGALGGGYTF. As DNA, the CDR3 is TGTGCCAGCAGCCCCGGGGCCCTAGGGGGTGGCTACACCTTC.

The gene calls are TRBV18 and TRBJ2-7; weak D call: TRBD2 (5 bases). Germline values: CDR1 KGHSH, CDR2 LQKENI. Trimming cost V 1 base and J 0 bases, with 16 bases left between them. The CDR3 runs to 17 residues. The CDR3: CASSPQRLAWISYEQYF. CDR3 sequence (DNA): TGTGCCAGCTCACCACAGAGGCTAGCTTGGATCTCCTACGAGCAGTACTTC.

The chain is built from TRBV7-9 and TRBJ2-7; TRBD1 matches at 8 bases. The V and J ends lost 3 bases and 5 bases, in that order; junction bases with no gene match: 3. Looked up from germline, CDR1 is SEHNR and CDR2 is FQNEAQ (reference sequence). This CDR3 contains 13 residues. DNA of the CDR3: TGTGCCAGCAGCTTTGGACAGGGCAACGAGCAGTACTTC. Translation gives CASSFGQGNEQYF.

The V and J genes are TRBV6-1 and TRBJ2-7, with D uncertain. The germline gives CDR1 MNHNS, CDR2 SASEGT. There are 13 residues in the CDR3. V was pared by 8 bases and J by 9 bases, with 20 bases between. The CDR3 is CASVGRIKDGQYF. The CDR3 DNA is TGTGCCAGCGTCGGCAGGATCAAAGACGGGCAGTACTTC.

The CDR3 reads CASSVRGGAEAFF. The CDR3 nucleotides are TGTGCCAGCAGCGTCCGGGGGGGGGCTGAAGCTTTCTTT. V usage is TRBV7-9 and J usage is TRBJ1-1; a possible D gene is TRBD1 (5 bases). V was trimmed by 5 bases and J by 6 bases, leaving 13 bases between them. Germline-derived CDR1 and CDR2 are SEHNR and FQNEAQ (reference sequence). CDR3 size: 13 residues.

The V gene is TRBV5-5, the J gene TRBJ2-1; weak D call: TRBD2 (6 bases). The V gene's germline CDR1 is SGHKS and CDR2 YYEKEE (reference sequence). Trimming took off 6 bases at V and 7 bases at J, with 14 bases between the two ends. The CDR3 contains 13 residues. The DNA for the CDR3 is TGTGCCAGCACAGGCTCTGGGGGGAATGAGCAGTTCTTC. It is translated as CASTGSGGNEQFF. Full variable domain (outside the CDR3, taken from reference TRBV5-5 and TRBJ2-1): DAGVTQSPTHLIKTRGQQVTLRCSPISGHKSVSWYQQVLGQGPQFIFQYYEKEERGRGNFPDRFSARQFPNYSSELNVNALLLGDSALYLCASTGSGGNEQFFGPGTRLTVL.

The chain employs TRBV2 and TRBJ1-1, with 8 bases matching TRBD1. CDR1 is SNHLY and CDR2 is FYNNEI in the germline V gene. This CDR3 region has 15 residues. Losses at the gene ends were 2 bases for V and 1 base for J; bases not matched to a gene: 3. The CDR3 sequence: CASSEWGTGNTEAFF. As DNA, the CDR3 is TGTGCCAGCAGTGAATGGGGGACAGGGAACACTGAAGCTTTCTTT.

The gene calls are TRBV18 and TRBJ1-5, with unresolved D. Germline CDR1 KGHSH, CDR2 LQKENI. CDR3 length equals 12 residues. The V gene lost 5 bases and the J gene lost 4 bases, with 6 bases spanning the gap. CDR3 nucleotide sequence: TGTGCCAGCTCAAAGGAGAATCAGCCCCAGCATTTT. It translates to CASSKENQPQHF.

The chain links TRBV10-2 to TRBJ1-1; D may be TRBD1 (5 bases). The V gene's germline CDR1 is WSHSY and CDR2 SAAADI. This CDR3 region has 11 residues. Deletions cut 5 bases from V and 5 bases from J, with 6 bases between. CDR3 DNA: TGCGCCAGCAGTCGGGGGACTGAAGCTTTCTTT. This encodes CASSRGTEAFF.

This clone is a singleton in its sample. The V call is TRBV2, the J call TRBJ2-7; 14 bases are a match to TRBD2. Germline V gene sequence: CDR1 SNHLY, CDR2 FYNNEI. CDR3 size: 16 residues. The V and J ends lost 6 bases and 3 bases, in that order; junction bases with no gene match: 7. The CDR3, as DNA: TGTGCCAGCAGCGCCGGGACTAGCGGGGGAATCTACGAGCAGTACTTC. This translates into CASSAGTSGGIYEQYF. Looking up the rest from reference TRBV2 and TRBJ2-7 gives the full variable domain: EPEVTQTPSHQVTQMGQEVILRCVPISNHLYFYWYRQILGQKVEFLVSFYNNEISEKSEIFDDQFSVERPDGSNFTLKIRSTKLEDSAMYFCASSAGTSGGIYEQYFGPGTRLTVT.

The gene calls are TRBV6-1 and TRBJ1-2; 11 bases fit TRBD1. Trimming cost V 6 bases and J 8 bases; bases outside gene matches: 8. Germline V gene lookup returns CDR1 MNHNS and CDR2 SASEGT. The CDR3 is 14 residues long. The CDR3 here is CASRQDGTGGGYTF. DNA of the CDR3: TGTGCCAGCAGACAAGACGGGACAGGGGGGGGCTACACCTTC.

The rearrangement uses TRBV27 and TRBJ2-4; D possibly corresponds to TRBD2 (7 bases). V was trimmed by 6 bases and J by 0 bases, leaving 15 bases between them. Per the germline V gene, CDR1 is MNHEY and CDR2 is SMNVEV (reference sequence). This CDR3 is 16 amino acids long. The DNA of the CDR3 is TGTGCCAGCAGGGGGAAAGGGGGGGTAGCCAAAAACATTCAGTACTTC. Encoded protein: CASRGKGGVAKNIQYF.

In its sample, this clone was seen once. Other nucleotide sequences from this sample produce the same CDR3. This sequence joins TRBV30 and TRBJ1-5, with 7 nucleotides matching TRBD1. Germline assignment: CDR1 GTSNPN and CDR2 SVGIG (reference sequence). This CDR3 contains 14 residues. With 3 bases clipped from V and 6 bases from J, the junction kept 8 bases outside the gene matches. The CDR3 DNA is TGTGCCTGGAGCCGGGGGCAGGGGGGTCAGCCCCAGCATTTT. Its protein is CAWSRGQGGQPQHF.

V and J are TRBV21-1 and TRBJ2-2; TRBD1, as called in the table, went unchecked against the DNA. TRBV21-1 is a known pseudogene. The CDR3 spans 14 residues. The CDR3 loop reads CASTSVGAEGELFF. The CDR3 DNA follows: TGTGCCAGCACCTCTGTTGGGGCGGAGGGGGAGCTGTTTTTT.

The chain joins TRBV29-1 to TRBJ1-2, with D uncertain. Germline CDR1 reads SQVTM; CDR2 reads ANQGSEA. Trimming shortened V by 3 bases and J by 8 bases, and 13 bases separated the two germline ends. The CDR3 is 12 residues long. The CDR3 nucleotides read TGCAGCGTTGATTTCCAGGCTGGGGGCTACACCTTC. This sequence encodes CSVDFQAGGYTF.

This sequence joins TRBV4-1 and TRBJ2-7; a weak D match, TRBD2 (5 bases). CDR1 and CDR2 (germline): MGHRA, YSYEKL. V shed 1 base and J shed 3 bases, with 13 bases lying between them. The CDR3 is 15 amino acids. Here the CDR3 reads CASSQVPGRGYEQYF. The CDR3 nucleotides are TGCGCCAGCAGCCAAGTTCCAGGCCGGGGCTACGAGCAGTACTTC.

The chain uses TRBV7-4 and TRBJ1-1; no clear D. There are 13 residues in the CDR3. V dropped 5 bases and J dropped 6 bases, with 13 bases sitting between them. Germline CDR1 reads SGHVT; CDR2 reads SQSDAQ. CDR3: CASSQATRAEAFF. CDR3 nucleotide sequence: TGTGCCAGCAGCCAAGCGACTCGCGCTGAAGCTTTCTTT.